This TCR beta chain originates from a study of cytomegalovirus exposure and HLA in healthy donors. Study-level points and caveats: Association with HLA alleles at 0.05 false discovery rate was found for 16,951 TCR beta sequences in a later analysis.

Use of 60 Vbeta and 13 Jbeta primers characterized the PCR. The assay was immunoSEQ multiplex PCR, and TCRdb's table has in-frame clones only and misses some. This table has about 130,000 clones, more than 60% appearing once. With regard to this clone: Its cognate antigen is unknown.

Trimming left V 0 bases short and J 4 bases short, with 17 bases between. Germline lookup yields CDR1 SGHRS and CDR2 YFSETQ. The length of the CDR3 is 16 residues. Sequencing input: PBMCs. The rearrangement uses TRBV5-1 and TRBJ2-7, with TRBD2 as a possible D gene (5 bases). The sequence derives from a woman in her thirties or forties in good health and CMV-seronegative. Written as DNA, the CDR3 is TGCGCCAGCAGCTTGGTTGGGTCGACCACGGGGTACGAGCAGTACTTC. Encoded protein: CASSLVGSTTGYEQYF.